This TCR beta chain is drawn from a study of T-cell memory formation after mild COVID-19 (dated by TCRdb to 2020 to 2022). For the wider study: TCR sequence clusters from the two donors were largely donor specific. Longitudinal TCRalpha and TCRbeta repertoire sequencing tracked T-cell clones expanding and contracting after mild COVID-19 in a couple of donors. Two young, previously healthy adult volunteers made up the cohort, one male and one female. Study-wide conclusions, independent of this receptor: From day 15 to 85, contracting clones showed balanced CD4/CD8 phenotypes, whereas a second wave of clones that expanded from day 15 to 37 leaned towards CD4+. Some responding clones were found in pre-infection memory, which suggests that pre-existing cross-reactive memory T cells took part in the SARS-CoV-2 response. Whether the second-wave clones peaking on day 37 were SARS-CoV-2 specific was not confirmed. Contracting CD4+ clones were located mainly in the CM and EM memory subsets, whereas CD8+ clones were found to be enriched in EMRA. Only a couple of mild cases were covered by the study, and larger cohorts that include severe cases with pre-infection samples were considered necessary.

This clonotype was detected a few times. Its recognized antigen is unknown. Within one base of it there is no much larger clone, and no base qualities were kept. Instrument used: Illumina NovaSeq 6000. Using 5'RACE with constant-segment primers, TCRalpha and TCRbeta cDNA libraries were constructed, with sample barcodes and unique molecular identifiers added in the process. Trizol reagent was used to extract RNA from every sample. Library amplification was performed in two PCR steps, and a second sample barcode and Illumina TruSeq adapters were introduced in the second step. Sequencing of libraries was performed on an Illumina NovaSeq with 2 x 150 bp paired-end reads. The authors processed their data as follows. Reads were demultiplexed and collapsed into UMI-guided consensus sequences with migec v1.2.7. Using mixcr v2.1.11, UMI consensuses were aligned to TRA and TRB V and J templates and then assembled into clonotypes. A clonotype was counted as expanded or contracted only if both edgeR and NoisET called the change significant, with noise models trained on biological replicates. For edgeR calls, the cutoffs were a false discovery rate-adjusted p below 0.01 and a log2 fold-change threshold of 1. PCA with hierarchical clustering of max-normalized trajectories of the 1000 most abundant clonotypes was used as exploratory dynamics analysis. Each responding clone was given a CD4 or CD8 phenotype based on the CD4+ and CD8+ repertoires, which had been sequenced separately. Using fastp trimming at Q25 and MiXCR clonotype assembly, TCRdb reanalyzed the public sequencing data and kept in-frame beta chains. Each CDR3 protein gets just one entry, which takes the most common genes and DNA from the rows behind it. These V and J calls are TCRdb output, not the study's own analysis. The sample yields approximately 260,000 distinct CDR3 sequences; around 15% were counted once. Under 25% of the sample rests with the top ten.

Taken from the germline V gene, the CDR1 and CDR2 loops are LGHNA and YSLEER. CDR3 length: 16 amino acids, cysteine to phenylalanine. The entry retains the CDR3 DNA only, 48 bases that are in frame from base 1. V ends up 1 base short and J 0 bases short, with an unmatched junction base count of 2. Ficoll-Paque density gradient centrifugation was used to isolate PBMCs. Input material: PBMCs or a T cell subset sorted from them (not recorded which). This receptor chain uses TRBV4-3 and TRBJ2-3; 9 of the junction bases match TRBD2. This TCR derives from a man aged 18 to 35 who had mild COVID-19 (a few samples of this study predate the infection). The sample titles of this study are shuffled in the database, so cell type and time point are left out; the donor was told from shared clones. The CDR3 corresponds to CASSQGLADSTDTQYF. The DNA sequence is given as TGCGCCAGCAGCCAAGGACTAGCGGATAGCACAGATACGCAGTATTTT.